These 20 T cell receptor beta chains came from one sample sequenced in a study of OX40 agonist ivuxolimab in advanced cancers. Assay used: immunoSEQ multiplex PCR; TCRdb lists only in-frame clones, some missing. The repertoire holds tens of thousands of clones, with approximately 86% as singletons. The sample in question was CD4+ or CD8+ T cells sorted from blood, obtained in a trial of the OX40 agonist ivuxolimab. Source of these receptors: an adult with an advanced solid tumor such as melanoma, head and neck, liver or kidney cancer.

The rearrangement uses TRBV6-1 and TRBJ2-4; either TRBD1 or TRBD2 may supply D (5 bases each). CDR3 size: 13 residues. V was pared by 1 base and J by 10 bases, with 11 bases between. Looked up from germline, CDR1 is MNHNS and CDR2 is SASEGT. The DNA of the CDR3 is TGTGCCAGCAGTGAAGTTCAGGGACCGATTCAGTACTTC. This encodes CASSEVQGPIQYF.

The V call is TRBV27, the J call TRBJ2-7; D may match TRBD1 or TRBD2 (6 bases each). Germline CDR1 MNHEY, CDR2 SMNVEV (reference sequence). Trimming took off 5 bases at V and 7 bases at J, with 15 bases between the two ends. There are 13 residues in the CDR3. In nucleotides, the CDR3 is TGTGCCAGCAGTCCCCCCGGAGGGGGAGAGCAGTACTTC. Translating it yields CASSPPGGGEQYF.

V and J are TRBV7-9 and TRBJ1-4; D gene unclear. This CDR3 has 15 residues. Looked up from germline, CDR1 is SEHNR and CDR2 is FQNEAQ (reference sequence). V was pared by 5 bases and J by 0 bases, with 10 bases between. For the CDR3, the DNA is TGTGCCAGCAGCCAATCCGGGGCAACTAATGAAAAACTGTTTTTT. This encodes CASSQSGATNEKLFF.

The chain employs TRBV19 and TRBJ1-2; perhaps TRBD1 as D (5 bases). V shed 3 bases and J shed 4 bases, with 6 bases lying between them. CDR3 size: 12 residues. The V gene's germline CDR1 is LNHDA and CDR2 SQIVND (reference sequence). The CDR3 DNA sequence: TGTGCCAGTAGTATGACAGCCTATGGCTACACCTTC. It is translated as CASSMTAYGYTF.

The chain employs TRBV19 and TRBJ2-1; 13 bases match TRBD2. The junction had 5 bases not matched to a gene; V was cut back by 6 bases and J by 3 bases. The CDR3 spans 16 residues. From germline, CDR1 is LNHDA and CDR2 SQIVND (reference sequence). CDR3 DNA sequence: TGTGCCAGTAGAACACTAGCGGGAGGGCGCTACAATGAGCAGTTCTTC. It codes for CASRTLAGGRYNEQFF.

The CDR3 spells CASSQDRDNEQYF. Written as DNA, the CDR3 is TGTGCCAGCAGCCAAGATCGAGACAACGAGCAGTACTTC. The rearrangement links TRBV4-2 to TRBJ2-7; D ambiguous. There are 13 residues in the CDR3. Trimming removed 0 bases at V and 5 bases at J, with 8 bases between. Germline lookup yields CDR1 LGHNA and CDR2 YNFKEQ.

This clone was seen a single time. This rearrangement joins TRBV9 to TRBJ2-3; TRBD1 matches 11 bases. This CDR3 has 16 amino acids. Germline V gene data show CDR1 as SGDLS and CDR2 as YYNGEE. Germline trimming cut 3 bases from V and 6 bases from J; bases unmatched to any gene: 9. The CDR3 loop is CASSGGQGAFGDTQYF. The CDR3 DNA follows: TGTGCCAGCAGCGGAGGACAGGGGGCTTTTGGGGATACGCAGTATTTT. Full variable domain (missing parts from reference TRBV9 and TRBJ2-3): DSGVTQTPKHLITATGQRVTLRCSPRSGDLSVYWYQQSLDQGLQFLIQYYNGEERAKGNILERFSAQQFPDLHSELNLSSLELGDSALYFCASSGGQGAFGDTQYFGPGTRLTVL.

The chain recombines TRBV7-2 with TRBJ2-2; 11 positions agree with TRBD2. CDR1 and CDR2 from the germline V gene are SGHTA and FQGNSA. The CDR3 spans 17 residues. The V gene end was trimmed by 7 bases and the J gene end by 0 bases; junction bases not matched to a gene: 7. The DNA of the CDR3 is TGTGCCAGCACAACCCAGACTAGCGGGGCGAACACCGGGGAGCTGTTTTTT. Its translation is CASTTQTSGANTGELFF.

J is TRBJ1-2 and V is TRBV7-9, with TRBD1 matching 7 bases. Germline V lookup: CDR1 SEHNR, CDR2 FQNEAQ (reference sequence). J was trimmed by 4 bases and V by 5 bases; bases with no gene match: 19. This CDR3 has 18 amino acids. CDR3 DNA sequence: TGTGCCAGCAGCCCCAGGGAACGGACCCTCCCAGGGGGCTATGGCTACACCTTC. It codes for CASSPRERTLPGGYGYTF.

This CDR3 is CAIRRPTAEAFF. DNA for the CDR3: TGTGCCATCAGACGACCGACGGCTGAAGCTTTCTTT. The chain couples TRBV10-3 to TRBJ1-1; D gene unclear. CDR1 is ENHRY, CDR2 SYGVKD, per germline. The V and J ends lost 6 bases and 6 bases respectively, with 11 bases between them. This CDR3 comprises 12 residues.

The table lists this clone with a few counts. This chain links TRBV30 with TRBJ1-1; TRBD1 matches 7 bases. The germline V gene encodes CDR1 GTSNPN and CDR2 SVGIG (reference sequence). This CDR3 region has 11 residues. With V trimmed by 3 bases and J by 8 bases, 3 bases remained unmatched. The CDR3 reads CAWSRDREAFF. The CDR3 region has the DNA TGTGCCTGGAGCCGGGACAGAGAAGCTTTCTTT.

The chain is built from TRBV6-6 and TRBJ2-7; 11 nucleotides line up with TRBD2. The germline V gene encodes CDR1 MNHNY and CDR2 SVGAGI (reference sequence). The CDR3 totals 15 residues. V trimming: 2 bases; J trimming: 1 base; junction bases outside the gene matches: 1. CDR3 coding DNA: TGTGCCAGCAGTTACAGACTAGCGGGGTCCTACGAGCAGTACTTC. Its protein product is CASSYRLAGSYEQYF.

The rearrangement links TRBV11-2 to TRBJ2-1, with D unclear. CDR1 is SGHAT and CDR2 is FQNNGV in the germline V gene. CDR3 length equals 14 residues. V was clipped by 1 base and J by 7 bases, with 11 bases between them. DNA of the CDR3: TGTGCCAGCAGCTTAGTCCCCTCCCAGAATGAGCAGTTCTTC. Its protein is CASSLVPSQNEQFF. Filled out from reference TRBV11-2 and TRBJ2-1, the complete variable domain reads EAGVAQSPRYKIIEKRQSVAFWCNPISGHATLYWYQQILGQGPKLLIQFQNNGVVDDSQLPKDRFSAERLKGVDSTLKIQPAKLEDSAVYLCASSLVPSQNEQFFGPGTRLTVL.

The CDR3 nucleotides are TGCAGCGTTGTGAACAGGGGAGAGAGCACTGAAGCTTTCTTT. Translated, it gives CSVVNRGESTEAFF. V gene TRBV29-1 combines with J gene TRBJ1-1; the match to TRBD1 covers 7 bases. Germline assignment: CDR1 SQVTM and CDR2 ANQGSEA. The CDR3 runs 14 residues. The trim removed 4 bases at V and 4 bases at J, leaving 9 bases unmatched.

The genes are TRBV28 and TRBJ2-1, with 13 nucleotides matching TRBD2. CDR1 MDHEN and CDR2 SYDVKM come from the germline V gene. With V trimmed by 5 bases and J by 4 bases, 8 bases remained unmatched. This CDR3 contains 17 residues. As DNA, the CDR3 is TGTGCCAGCAGTGAACTAGCGGGAGGGCCGCGGTACAATGAGCAGTTCTTC. Protein product: CASSELAGGPRYNEQFF.

CDR3 DNA: TGCGCCAGCAGCCGAACCACCGGGACAGGCATCACAGATACGCAGTATTTT. It codes for CASSRTTGTGITDTQYF. The V and J genes are TRBV4-1 and TRBJ2-3; 8 nucleotides agree with TRBD1. Germline lookup yields CDR1 MGHRA and CDR2 YSYEKL. The V segment lost 4 bases and the J segment 2 bases; nucleotides outside the gene matches: 11. The CDR3 is made up of 17 amino acids.

In DNA, the CDR3 is TGTGCCAGTAGTATCCGGGGCTACGAGCAGTACTTC. Encoded protein: CASSIRGYEQYF. This chain connects TRBV19 to TRBJ2-7, with D tentatively TRBD2 (5 bases). CDR1 and CDR2 (germline): LNHDA, SQIVND (reference sequence). This CDR3 comprises 12 residues. V lost 3 bases to trimming and J lost 3 bases, with 6 bases between them. The complete variable domain, with remaining parts taken from reference TRBV19 and TRBJ2-7, reads DGGITQSPKYLFRKEGQNVTLSCEQNLNHDAMYWYRQDPGQGLRLIYYSQIVNDFQKGDIAEGYSVSREKKESFPLTVTSAQKNPTAFYLCASSIRGYEQYFGPGTRLTVT.

The rearrangement joins TRBV19 to TRBJ1-1; weak D call: TRBD1 (6 bases). CDR3 length: 13 residues. Trimming removed 7 bases from V and 11 bases from J, with 20 bases in between. Germline CDR1 and CDR2: LNHDA and SQIVND (reference sequence). DNA for the CDR3: TGTGCCAGTAAGATATGGGGGGCCGACGGGGCTTTCTTT. This codes for CASKIWGADGAFF.

This chain links TRBV6-5 with TRBJ2-7; D perhaps matches TRBD1 (6 bases). Germline CDR1 reads MNHEY; CDR2 reads SVGAGI. The CDR3 contains 14 residues. The V gene lost 6 bases and the J gene lost 3 bases, with 15 bases spanning the gap. The CDR3 is CASSLTQGNYEQYF. DNA of the CDR3: TGTGCCAGCAGCCTAACCCAGGGGAACTACGAGCAGTACTTC.

CDR3 sequence (DNA): TGTGCCAGCAGCGTAGCGGTAGCGGGAGGAACAGATACGCAGTATTTT. It translates to CASSVAVAGGTDTQYF. This chain links TRBV9 with TRBJ2-3; 10 bases align to TRBD2. This CDR3 region has 16 residues. The junction had 4 bases not matched to a gene; V was cut back by 0 bases and J by 3 bases. Germline V gives CDR1 SGDLS, CDR2 YYNGEE.